The source of this T cell receptor beta chain is a study of T cell repertoires in cytomegalovirus infection. Broader study findings: Pooled public TCR beta family frequency picked out CMV carriers with the relevant HLA. The study found HLA-C-restricted CMV-specific TCR beta clonotypes dominating the ex vivo response.

Germline V lookup: CDR1 MDHEN, CDR2 SYDVKM. Trimming removed 3 bases from V and 3 bases from J, with 9 bases in between. The CDR3 loop spans 14 amino acids. The table lists this clonotype with many counts. Its specificity is not known. Each CDR3 protein gets one entry after TCRdb re-called the reads with MiXCR. Of 500,000 to 600,000 distinct CDR3 sequences in the sample, 16% were seen once. The TCR comes from a human donor in good health (CMV status not recorded). Some clones in this sample may be carry-over from other donors' samples. The gene calls are TRBV28 and TRBJ1-3; D uncertain. Sequencing used CD8+ T cells from PBMCs. The CDR3 DNA reads as TGTGCCAGCAGTTTCCTGCGGAATGGAAACACCATATATTTT. Protein sequence: CASSFLRNGNTIYF. The complete variable domain, with remaining parts taken from reference TRBV28 and TRBJ1-3, reads DVKVTQSSRYLVKRTGEKVFLECVQDMDHENMFWYRQDPGLGLRLIYFSYDVKMKEKGDIPEGYSVSREKKERFSLILESASTNQTSMYLCASSFLRNGNTIYFGEGSWLTVV.